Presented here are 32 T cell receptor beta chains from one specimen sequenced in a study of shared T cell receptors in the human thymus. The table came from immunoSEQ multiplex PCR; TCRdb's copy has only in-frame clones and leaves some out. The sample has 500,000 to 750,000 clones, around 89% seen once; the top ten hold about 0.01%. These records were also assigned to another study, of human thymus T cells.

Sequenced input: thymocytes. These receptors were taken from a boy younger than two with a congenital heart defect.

Here the CDR3 DNA reads TGTGCCAGCAGCTCCCGGGACACCTATGGCTACACCTTC. Protein sequence: CASSSRDTYGYTF. The rearrangement links TRBV6-1 to TRBJ1-2; tentatively, D is TRBD1 (6 bases). Germline V lookup: CDR1 MNHNS, CDR2 SASEGT. The germline V and J ends were trimmed by 6 bases and 4 bases, with 12 bases remaining between them. This CDR3 is 13 amino acids long.

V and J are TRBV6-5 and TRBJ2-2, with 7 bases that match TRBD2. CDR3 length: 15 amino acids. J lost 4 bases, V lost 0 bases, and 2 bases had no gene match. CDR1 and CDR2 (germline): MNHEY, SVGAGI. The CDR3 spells CASSYSGGSTGELFF. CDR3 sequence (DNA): TGTGCCAGCAGTTACTCCGGCGGGAGCACCGGGGAGCTGTTTTTT.

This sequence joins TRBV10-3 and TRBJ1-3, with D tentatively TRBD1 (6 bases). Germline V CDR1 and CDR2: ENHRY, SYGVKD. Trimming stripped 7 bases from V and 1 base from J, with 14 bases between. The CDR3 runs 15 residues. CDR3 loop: CAINRAPWSGNTIYF. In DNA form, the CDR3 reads TGTGCCATCAACAGGGCTCCTTGGTCTGGAAACACCATATATTTT.

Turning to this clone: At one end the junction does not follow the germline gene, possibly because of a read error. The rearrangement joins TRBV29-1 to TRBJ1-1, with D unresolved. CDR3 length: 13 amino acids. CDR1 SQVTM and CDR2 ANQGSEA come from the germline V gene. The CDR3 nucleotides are TGCAGCGTGGAAGGGCCAGGGAACACTGAAGCTTTCTTT. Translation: CSVEGPGNTEAFF.

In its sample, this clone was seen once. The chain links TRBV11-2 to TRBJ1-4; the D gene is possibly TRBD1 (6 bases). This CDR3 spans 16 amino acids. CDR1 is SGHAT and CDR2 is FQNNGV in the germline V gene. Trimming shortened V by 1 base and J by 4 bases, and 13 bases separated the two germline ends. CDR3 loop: CASSLGGGGRNEKLFF. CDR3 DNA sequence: TGTGCCAGCAGCTTAGGTGGGGGGGGGCGTAATGAAAAACTGTTTTTT.

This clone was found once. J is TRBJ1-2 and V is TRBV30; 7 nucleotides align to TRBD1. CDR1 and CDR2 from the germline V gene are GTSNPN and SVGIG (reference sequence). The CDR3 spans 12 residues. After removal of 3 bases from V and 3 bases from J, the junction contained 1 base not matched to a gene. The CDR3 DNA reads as TGTGCCTGGAGCGGGACAGACTATGGCTACACCTTC. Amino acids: CAWSGTDYGYTF.

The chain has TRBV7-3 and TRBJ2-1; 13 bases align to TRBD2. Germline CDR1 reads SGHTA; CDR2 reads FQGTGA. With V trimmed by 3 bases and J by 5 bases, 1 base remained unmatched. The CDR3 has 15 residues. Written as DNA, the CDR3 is TGTGCCAGCAGCTTTGGACTAGCGGGAGACAATGAGCAGTTCTTC. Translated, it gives CASSFGLAGDNEQFF. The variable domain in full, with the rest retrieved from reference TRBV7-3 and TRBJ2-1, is GAGVSQTPSNKVTEKGKYVELRCDPISGHTALYWYRQSLGQGPEFLIYFQGTGAADDSGLPNDRFFAVRPEGSVSTLKIQRTERGDSAVYLCASSFGLAGDNEQFFGPGTRLTVL.

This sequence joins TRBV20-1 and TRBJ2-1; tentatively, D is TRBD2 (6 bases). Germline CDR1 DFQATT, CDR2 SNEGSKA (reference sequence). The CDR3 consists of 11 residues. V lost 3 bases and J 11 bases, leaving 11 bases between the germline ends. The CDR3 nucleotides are TGCAGTGCTAGGCCTCGGACTAAGCAGTTCTTC. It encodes CSARPRTKQFF.

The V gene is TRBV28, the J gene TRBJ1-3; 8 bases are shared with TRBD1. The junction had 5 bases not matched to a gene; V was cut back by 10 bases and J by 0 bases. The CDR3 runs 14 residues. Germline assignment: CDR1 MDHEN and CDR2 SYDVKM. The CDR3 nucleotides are TGTGCCACCCGGACAGGGAGCTCTGGAAACACCATATATTTT. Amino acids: CATRTGSSGNTIYF.

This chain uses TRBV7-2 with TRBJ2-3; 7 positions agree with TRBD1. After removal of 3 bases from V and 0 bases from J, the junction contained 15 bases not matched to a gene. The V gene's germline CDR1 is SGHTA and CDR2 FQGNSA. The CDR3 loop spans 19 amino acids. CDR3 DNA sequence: TGTGCCAGCAGCTTGCCTCGGGACAGCCTCCCCCCCAGCACAGATACGCAGTATTTT. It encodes CASSLPRDSLPPSTDTQYF.

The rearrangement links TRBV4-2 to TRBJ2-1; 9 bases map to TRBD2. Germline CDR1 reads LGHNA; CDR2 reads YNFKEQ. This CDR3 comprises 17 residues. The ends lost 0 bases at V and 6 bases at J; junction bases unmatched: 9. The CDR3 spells CASSQEDGTSWFNEQFF. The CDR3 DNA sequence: TGTGCCAGCAGCCAAGAGGATGGGACTAGCTGGTTCAATGAGCAGTTCTTC.

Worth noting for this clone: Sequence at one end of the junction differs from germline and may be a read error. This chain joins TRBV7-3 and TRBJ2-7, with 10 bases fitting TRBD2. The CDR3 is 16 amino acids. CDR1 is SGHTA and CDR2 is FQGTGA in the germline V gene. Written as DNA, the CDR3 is TGTGCCAGCAGCCACAATGGACTAGCGGACTCCCACGAGCAGTACTTC. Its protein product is CASSHNGLADSHEQYF.

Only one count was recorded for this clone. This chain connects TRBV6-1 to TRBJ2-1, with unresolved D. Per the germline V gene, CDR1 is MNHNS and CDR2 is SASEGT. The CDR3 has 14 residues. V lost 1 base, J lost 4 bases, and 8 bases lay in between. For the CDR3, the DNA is TGTGCCAGCAGTGAAGAGTACAAGTACAATGAGCAGTTCTTC. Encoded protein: CASSEEYKYNEQFF.

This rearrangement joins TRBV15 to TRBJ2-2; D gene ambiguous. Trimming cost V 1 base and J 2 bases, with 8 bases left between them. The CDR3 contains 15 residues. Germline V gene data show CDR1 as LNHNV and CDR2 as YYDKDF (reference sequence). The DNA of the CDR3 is TGTGCCACCAGCAGAGGTAGTGGTAACACCGGGGAGCTGTTTTTT. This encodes CATSRGSGNTGELFF. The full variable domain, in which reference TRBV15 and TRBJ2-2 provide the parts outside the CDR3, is DAMVIQNPRYQVTQFGKPVTLSCSQTLNHNVMYWYQQKSSQAPKLLFHYYDKDFNNEADTPDNFQSRRPNTSFCFLDIRSPGLGDTAMYLCATSRGSGNTGELFFGEGSRLTVL.

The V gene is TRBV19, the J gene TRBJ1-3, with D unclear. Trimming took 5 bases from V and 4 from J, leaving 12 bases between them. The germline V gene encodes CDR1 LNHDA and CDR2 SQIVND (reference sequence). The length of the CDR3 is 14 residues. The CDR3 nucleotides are TGTGCCAGTAGTGTCGGGATTTGGGGAAACACCATATATTTT. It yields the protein CASSVGIWGNTIYF.

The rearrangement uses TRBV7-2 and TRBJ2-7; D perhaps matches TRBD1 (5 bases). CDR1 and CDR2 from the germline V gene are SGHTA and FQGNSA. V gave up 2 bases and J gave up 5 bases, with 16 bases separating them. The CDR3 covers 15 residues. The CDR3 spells CASSLLDRVIDEQYF. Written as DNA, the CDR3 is TGTGCCAGCAGCTTACTTGACAGAGTCATCGACGAGCAGTACTTC.

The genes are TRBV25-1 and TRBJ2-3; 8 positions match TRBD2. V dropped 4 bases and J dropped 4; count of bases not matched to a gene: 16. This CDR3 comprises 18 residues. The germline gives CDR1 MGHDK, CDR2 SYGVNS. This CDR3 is CASSVLSVRGGSSDTQYF. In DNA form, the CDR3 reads TGTGCCAGCAGTGTCCTGTCCGTACGGGGGGGGTCCTCAGATACGCAGTATTTT.

CDR3 DNA sequence: TGTGCCAGCAGCTTAGTTGGACTAGCGTCCTACAATGAGCAGTTCTTC. It yields the protein CASSLVGLASYNEQFF. The chain joins TRBV7-7 to TRBJ2-1; the match to TRBD2 covers 9 bases. Germline values: CDR1 SSHAT, CDR2 FNYEAQ (reference sequence). The CDR3 contains 16 residues. Unmatched junction bases numbered 2, after V lost 1 base and J lost 1 base.

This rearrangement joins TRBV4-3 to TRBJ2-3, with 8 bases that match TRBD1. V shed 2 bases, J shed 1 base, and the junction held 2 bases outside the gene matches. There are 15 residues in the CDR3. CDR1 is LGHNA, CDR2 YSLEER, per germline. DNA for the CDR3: TGCGCCAGCAGCCAAACAGGGGGTCGCACAGATACGCAGTATTTT. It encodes CASSQTGGRTDTQYF.

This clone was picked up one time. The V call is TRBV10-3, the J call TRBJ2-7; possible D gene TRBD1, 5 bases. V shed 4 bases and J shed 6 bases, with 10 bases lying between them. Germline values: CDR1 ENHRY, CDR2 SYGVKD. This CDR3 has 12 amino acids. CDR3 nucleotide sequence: TGTGCCATCAGTGCGCACAGGATCGAGCAGTACTTC. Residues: CAISAHRIEQYF.

The CDR3 region is CASSRGHPLVEQYF. The CDR3 DNA sequence: TGTGCCAGCAGCAGAGGACACCCTTTGGTGGAGCAGTACTTC. The chain joins TRBV27 to TRBJ2-7, with a possible D match to TRBD1 (5 bases). CDR3 length equals 14 residues. Germline CDR1 reads MNHEY; CDR2 reads SMNVEV (reference sequence). Trimming removed 6 bases at V and 7 bases at J, with 19 bases between.

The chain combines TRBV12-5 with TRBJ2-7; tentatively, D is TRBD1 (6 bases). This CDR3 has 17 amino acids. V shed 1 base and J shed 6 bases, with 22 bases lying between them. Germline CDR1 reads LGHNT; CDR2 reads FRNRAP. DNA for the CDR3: TGTGCTAGTGGTTTGGACCTCAGGGGCCCCCCTTTTTGCGAGCAGTACTTC. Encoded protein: CASGLDLRGPPFCEQYF.

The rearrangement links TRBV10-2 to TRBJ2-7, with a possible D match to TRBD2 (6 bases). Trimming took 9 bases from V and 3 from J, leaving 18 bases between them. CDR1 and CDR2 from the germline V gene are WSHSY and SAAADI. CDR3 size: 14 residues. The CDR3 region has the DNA TGCGCCAGGGCACCCGGGAGAAAATACTACGAGCAGTACTTC. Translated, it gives CARAPGRKYYEQYF.

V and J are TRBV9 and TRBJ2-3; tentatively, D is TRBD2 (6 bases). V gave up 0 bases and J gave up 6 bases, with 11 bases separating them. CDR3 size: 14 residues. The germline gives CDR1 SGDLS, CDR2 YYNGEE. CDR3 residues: CASSVGGEEDTQYF. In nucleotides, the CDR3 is TGTGCCAGCAGCGTAGGGGGGGAGGAGGATACGCAGTATTTT.

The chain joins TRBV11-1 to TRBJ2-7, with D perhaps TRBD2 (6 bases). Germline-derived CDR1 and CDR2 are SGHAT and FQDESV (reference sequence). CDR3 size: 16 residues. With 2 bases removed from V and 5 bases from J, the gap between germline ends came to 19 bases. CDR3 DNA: TGTGCCAGCAGCTTAATCGGGAGCTCCCGCCGGGACGAGCAGTACTTC. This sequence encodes CASSLIGSSRRDEQYF.

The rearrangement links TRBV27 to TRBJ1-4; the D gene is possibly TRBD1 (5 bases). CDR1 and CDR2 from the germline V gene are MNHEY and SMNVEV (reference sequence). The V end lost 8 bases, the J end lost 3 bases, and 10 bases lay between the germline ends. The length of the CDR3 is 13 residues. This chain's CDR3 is CASRRGANEKLFF. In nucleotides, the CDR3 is TGTGCCAGCCGTCGGGGGGCTAATGAAAAACTGTTTTTT.

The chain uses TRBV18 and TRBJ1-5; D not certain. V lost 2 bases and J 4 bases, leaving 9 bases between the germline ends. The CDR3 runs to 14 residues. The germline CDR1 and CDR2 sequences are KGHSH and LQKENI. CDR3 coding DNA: TGTGCCAGCTCACCAGCTAGCGAAAATCAGCCCCAGCATTTT. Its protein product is CASSPASENQPQHF.

For the CDR3, the DNA is TGTGCCACCCTCCACCTAGGGACAGGGGCTGGGAATGAGCAGTTCTTC. Protein sequence: CATLHLGTGAGNEQFF. The chain recombines TRBV15 with TRBJ2-1, with TRBD1 matching over 10 bases. This CDR3 comprises 16 residues. Losses at the gene ends were 8 bases for V and 7 bases for J; bases not matched to a gene: 14. Looked up from germline, CDR1 is LNHNV and CDR2 is YYDKDF (reference sequence).

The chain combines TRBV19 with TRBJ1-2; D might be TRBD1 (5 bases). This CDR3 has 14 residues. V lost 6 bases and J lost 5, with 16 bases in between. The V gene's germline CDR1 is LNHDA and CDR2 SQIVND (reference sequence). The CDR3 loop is CASSPSPDKYGYTF. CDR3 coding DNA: TGTGCCAGTAGCCCCTCCCCGGACAAATATGGCTACACCTTC.

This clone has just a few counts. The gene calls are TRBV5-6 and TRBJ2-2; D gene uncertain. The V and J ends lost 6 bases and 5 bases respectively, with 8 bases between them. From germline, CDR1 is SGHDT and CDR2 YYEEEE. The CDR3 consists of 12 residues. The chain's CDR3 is CASIVSTGELFF. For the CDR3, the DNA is TGTGCCAGCATCGTGAGTACCGGGGAGCTGTTTTTT.

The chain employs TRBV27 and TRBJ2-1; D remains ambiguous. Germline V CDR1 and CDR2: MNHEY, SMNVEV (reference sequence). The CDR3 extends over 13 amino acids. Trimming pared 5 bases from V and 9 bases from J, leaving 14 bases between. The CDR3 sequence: CASSPSLQIEQFF. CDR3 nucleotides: TGTGCCAGCAGTCCCAGCCTACAGATTGAGCAGTTCTTC.

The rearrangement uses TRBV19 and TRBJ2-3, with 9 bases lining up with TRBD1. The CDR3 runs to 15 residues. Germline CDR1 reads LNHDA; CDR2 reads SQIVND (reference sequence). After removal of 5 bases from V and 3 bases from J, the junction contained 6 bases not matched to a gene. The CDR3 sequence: CASSEGTGYTDTQYF. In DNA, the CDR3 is TGTGCCAGTAGTGAGGGGACAGGGTATACAGATACGCAGTATTTT.